A selection of T cell receptor beta chains follows, all from one sample in a study of cytomegalovirus exposure and HLA in healthy donors. Profiled with immunoSEQ multiplex PCR; TCRdb holds only in-frame clones, not every one. The data show around 150,000 clones, with around 68% seen just once and 2.5% to 3% held by the top ten. The sample comprised PBMCs. These receptor sequences come from a woman in her thirties or forties in good health and CMV-seropositive. Each CDR3 is given with its conserved first and last residue. A D gene is named only where the DNA matches it firmly. Part of the rows lack a size; the others show once, few, many or a class for expanded clones.

TRBV5-1	TRBD1	-	TRBJ2-1	TGCGCCAGCAGCGGGCCGGGACAGTTAGAACACAATGAGCAGTTCTTC	CASSGPGQLEHNEQFF
TRBV25-1	-	few	TRBJ2-6	TGTGCCAGCATGGGCGCGACCGTTGGGGCCAACGTCCTGACTTTC	CASMGATVGANVLTF
TRBV18	-	-	TRBJ2-7	TGTGCCAGCTCACCAGGAGGACGGCCCCCCTACGAGCAGTACTTC	CASSPGGRPPYEQYF
TRBV25-1	-	-	TRBJ1-4	TGTGCCAGCAGTGGATCTGGGAGTGAAAAACTGTTTTTT	CASSGSGSEKLFF
TRBV19	TRBD1	-	TRBJ2-5	TGTGCCAGTGGACCGCGACAGGGGGCCTGGGAGACCCAGTACTTC	CASGPRQGAWETQYF
TRBV6-1	-	few	TRBJ2-7	TGTGCCAGCAGTGAAGGCCATTCCCCCAGGGAGCAGTACTTC	CASSEGHSPREQYF
TRBV5-6	-	-	TRBJ1-2	TGTGCCAGCAGCGGGACGGGCAGGGAGGTCTATGGCTACACCTTC	CASSGTGREVYGYTF
TRBV7-9	-	-	TRBJ1-5	TGTGCCAGTCTATCAGGGTTGTATCAGCCCCAGCATTTT	CASLSGLYQPQHF
TRBV6-5	TRBD1	-	TRBJ1-5	TGTGCCAGCAGCTCTGGACAGGGGGATCAGCCCCAGCATTTT	CASSSGQGDQPQHF
TRBV11-3	-	-	TRBJ2-1	TGTGCCAGCAGCTCCTCGTTTACCTACAATGAGCAGTTCTTC	CASSSSFTYNEQFF
TRBV9	-	few	TRBJ2-1	TGTGCCAGCAGCGCCGGAGTCATAAACAATGAGCAGTTCTTC	CASSAGVINNEQFF
TRBV5-1	TRBD1	-	TRBJ1-2	TGCGCCAGCAAGGGACAGAAGGAGTACTATGGCTACACCTTC	CASKGQKEYYGYTF
TRBV18	TRBD2	once	TRBJ2-1	TGTGCCAGCTCAACACCAGCGGGGTCCTACAATGAGCAGTTCTTC	CASSTPAGSYNEQFF
TRBV7-2	-	-	TRBJ1-2	TGTGCCAGCAGCTTCGACAGAAGTATCTATGGCTACACCTTC	CASSFDRSIYGYTF
TRBV7-9	TRBD1	few	TRBJ2-1	TGTGCCAGCAGCCGACAAGGGACAGCTCAGCAGTTCTTC	CASSRQGTAQQFF
TRBV7-8	-	-	TRBJ1-5	TGTGCCAGCAGCTTCGAGCTCGGGAAGCCCCAGCATTTT	CASSFELGKPQHF
TRBV7-8	TRBD1	-	TRBJ1-1	TGTGCCAGCAGCTTAGCTCCGGCAGGGGGAGAAGCTTTCTTT	CASSLAPAGGEAFF
TRBV5-6	TRBD1	-	TRBJ1-5	TGTGCCAGCAGCTTGTTCGACAGGGGGGATCAGCCCCAGAATTTT	CASSLFDRGDQPQNF
TRBV6-1	-	-	TRBJ2-7	TGTGCCAGCAGCCCCCCGGTAAACGAGCAGTACTTC	CASSPPVNEQYF
TRBV6-1	TRBD1	once	TRBJ2-7	TGTGCCAGCAGTGTCTACAGGGGGCTCAACGAGCAGTACTTC	CASSVYRGLNEQYF
TRBV6-5	-	once	TRBJ1-4	TGTGCCAGCAGGTCGGGGGGAACTAATGAAAAACTGTTTTTT	CASRSGGTNEKLFF
TRBV12-1	-	few	TRBJ2-2	TGTGCCAGCGGGTCTAGCGGGACCGGCCTTAGCACCGGGGAGCTGTTTTTT	CASGSSGTGLSTGELFF
TRBV7-2	TRBD1	once	TRBJ2-7	TGTGCCAGCGGTGAACAGGGGGCCTCCTACGAGCAGTACTTC	CASGEQGASYEQYF
TRBV9	TRBD1	few	TRBJ2-7	TGTGCCAGCAGCCATGGGGGGACAGGGTTAATATACGAGCAGTACTTC	CASSHGGTGLIYEQYF